The rows below give T cell receptor beta chains drawn from one sample of a study of Ad26.COV2.S vaccination and SARS-CoV-2 variants. Clones were sequenced by immunoSEQ multiplex PCR, and TCRdb holds only the in-frame ones, with some missing. The sample includes some 640,000 clones, about 90% seen only once; the top ten take roughly 1.5%. The material sequenced was peripheral blood, taken in a trial of Ad26.COV2.S vaccine versus placebo. These receptors came from a person aged 18-65 years who received the Ad26.COV2.S COVID-19 vaccine or a placebo. Each CDR3 is given with its conserved first and last residue. A D gene is named only where the DNA matches it firmly. Clone size is not always given. Where it is, it says once, few, many or a class for expanded clones.

J,size,V,D,CDR3,DNA
TRBJ2-5,.,TRBV7-2,.,CASSEGTRRAETQYF,TGTGCCAGCAGCGAAGGTACTAGAAGGGCAGAGACCCAGTACTTC
TRBJ1-1,.,TRBV6-5,.,CASSYGSNTEAFF,TGTGCCAGCAGTTACGGGTCGAACACTGAAGCTTTCTTT
TRBJ1-2,.,TRBV27,TRBD1,CASSFKGTAYGYTF,TGTGCCAGCAGTTTTAAAGGGACAGCCTATGGCTACACCTTC
TRBJ2-3,.,TRBV6-5,TRBD2,CASSSTGLAVSDTQYF,TGTGCCAGCAGTTCCACGGGACTAGCGGTGTCAGATACGCAGTATTTT
TRBJ2-1,once,TRBV6-5,.,CASSYGRDISYNEQFF,TGTGCCAGCAGTTACGGCAGGGACATTTCTTACAATGAGCAGTTCTTC
TRBJ2-2,.,TRBV5-1,.,CASSTVPLDTGELFF,TGCGCCAGCAGCACTGTCCCCCTGGACACCGGGGAGCTGTTTTTT
TRBJ2-1,.,TRBV5-1,.,CASSLPLNPYNEQFF,TGCGCCAGCAGCTTGCCACTTAACCCCTACAATGAGCAGTTCTTC
TRBJ2-5,.,TRBV6-5,TRBD2,CASSYGSAGEETQYF,TGTGCCAGCAGTTACGGGTCGGCGGGAGAAGAGACCCAGTACTTC
TRBJ2-7,.,TRBV27,TRBD2,CASSPLPGTSVYSYEQYF,TGTGCCAGCAGTCCCCTACCCGGGACTAGCGTATACTCCTACGAGCAGTACTTC
TRBJ1-2,.,TRBV29-1,.,CSVTGGDSYGYTF,TGCAGCGTGACGGGAGGGGACTCCTATGGCTACACCTTC
TRBJ1-5,.,TRBV30,.,CAWSPLDSNQPQHF,TGTGCCTGGAGTCCCTTAGATAGCAATCAGCCCCAGCATTTT
TRBJ2-3,.,TRBV7-9,.,CASSWGASGTDTQYF,TGTGCCAGCAGCTGGGGTGCGAGCGGCACAGATACGCAGTATTTT
TRBJ1-2,.,TRBV19,.,CASSGSGPRDGYTF,TGTGCCAGTAGTGGATCGGGGCCAAGGGACGGCTACACCTTC
TRBJ1-5,.,TRBV6-5,.,CASGYSNQPQHF,TGTGCCAGCGGGTATAGCAATCAGCCCCAGCATTTT
TRBJ2-1,.,TRBV24-1,TRBD1,CATSNTGQYNEQFF,TGTGCCACCAGTAACACGGGACAGTACAATGAGCAGTTCTTC
TRBJ1-2,once,TRBV5-1,.,CASSLDRVNYGYTF,TGCGCCAGCAGCTTGGACAGGGTTAACTATGGCTACACCTTC
TRBJ1-1,.,TRBV2,.,CASSETRQGEAFF,TGTGCCAGCAGTGAAACCCGGCAGGGTGAAGCTTTCTTT
TRBJ1-2,once,TRBV2,.,CASRLDSVNYGYTF,TGTGCCAGCCGACTGGACAGCGTCAACTATGGCTACACCTTC
TRBJ2-7,.,TRBV30,TRBD2,CAWSSGGYEQYF,TGTGCCTGGAGTTCCGGGGGGTACGAGCAGTACTTC
TRBJ1-6,.,TRBV18,.,CASSLLFTGDNSPLHF,TGTGCCAGCTCACTCCTGTTTACAGGAGATAATTCACCCCTCCACTTT
TRBJ1-3,.,TRBV6-1,.,CASSGGFLGAASGNTIYF,TGTGCCAGCAGTGGGGGATTTTTAGGGGCCGCCTCTGGAAACACCATATATTTT
TRBJ2-1,.,TRBV29-1,.,CSVGPRLVREQFF,TGCAGCGTTGGACCCCGACTAGTCCGGGAGCAGTTCTTC
TRBJ1-4,few,TRBV4-3,.,CASSQEYRAGEKLFF,TGCGCCAGCAGCCAAGAGTACAGGGCGGGGGAAAAACTGTTTTTT
TRBJ1-2,.,TRBV2,.,CASGARRVYGYTF,TGTGCCAGCGGTGCTCGTAGGGTCTATGGCTACACCTTC
TRBJ1-2,.,TRBV10-2,.,CASTVLGSGGYTF,TGCGCCAGCACCGTTTTGGGATCGGGAGGCTACACCTTC
TRBJ2-2,.,TRBV18,TRBD2,CASSPSAGGSTGELFF,TGTGCCAGCTCACCAAGTGCGGGAGGTAGCACCGGGGAGCTGTTTTTT
TRBJ2-2,.,TRBV3-1/TRBV3-2,.,CASSSAGELFF,TGTGCCAGCAGCAGCGCCGGGGAGCTGTTTTTT
TRBJ2-1,.,TRBV5-4,.,CASSFNTDPRYNEQFF,TGTGCCAGCAGCTTCAATACAGATCCCCGATACAATGAGCAGTTCTTC
TRBJ1-1,.,TRBV19,.,CASSDGGHTEAFF,TGTGCCAGTAGTGATGGGGGGCACACTGAAGCTTTCTTT
TRBJ1-2,.,TRBV28,.,CASSPRTGANYGYTF,TGTGCCAGCAGCCCCCGAACGGGAGCTAACTATGGCTACACCTTC
TRBJ2-2,.,TRBV11-2,.,CASSLDDRLGRENTGELFF,TGTGCCAGCAGCTTAGATGATAGGTTAGGGCGGGAGAACACCGGGGAGCTGTTTTTT
TRBJ2-3,.,TRBV19,.,CASSPGTDTQYF,TGTGCCAGTAGTCCGGGCACAGATACGCAGTATTTT
TRBJ1-4,.,TRBV19,.,CASTRDGTNEKLFF,TGTGCCAGTACCAGGGACGGGACCAATGAAAAACTGTTTTTT
TRBJ2-1,once,TRBV15,.,CATTRVPSSYNEQFF,TGTGCCACCACCAGAGTACCGAGCTCCTACAATGAGCAGTTCTTC
TRBJ1-5,.,TRBV4-1,.,CASSQEETLNQPQHF,TGCGCCAGCAGCCAAGAAGAGACGCTCAATCAGCCCCAGCATTTT
TRBJ2-3,.,TRBV7-2,TRBD2,CASMLAGVTDTQYF,TGTGCCAGCATGCTAGCGGGGGTGACAGATACGCAGTATTTT
TRBJ2-7,.,TRBV7-8,.,CASSSSGGTYEQYF,TGTGCCAGCAGCTCCTCGGGCGGCACCTACGAGCAGTACTTC
TRBJ1-1,.,TRBV5-6,.,CASSFDSQIMNTEAFF,TGTGCCAGCAGCTTCGACAGCCAGATCATGAACACTGAAGCTTTCTTT
TRBJ2-2,.,TRBV5-1,.,CASSLDRYTTGELFF,TGCGCCAGCAGCTTGGACAGGTACACCACCGGGGAGCTGTTTTTT
TRBJ1-2,.,TRBV3-1/TRBV3-2,.,CASSQSLGNGYTF,TGTGCCAGCAGCCAAAGTTTGGGGAATGGCTACACCTTC
TRBJ1-2,once,TRBV2,TRBD1,CASSANPGQGVGYTF,TGTGCCAGCAGCGCCAATCCGGGACAGGGTGTTGGCTACACCTTC
TRBJ2-7,.,TRBV29-1,.,CSVTGDISPYEQYF,TGCAGCGTTACGGGGGACATCAGTCCCTACGAGCAGTACTTC
TRBJ2-7,.,TRBV25-1,.,CASSASGSAYEQYF,TGTGCCAGCAGTGCCTCCGGGTCAGCCTACGAGCAGTACTTC
TRBJ2-1,.,TRBV3-1/TRBV3-2,.,CASSQGPGQGQFF,TGTGCCAGCAGCCAAGGCCCCGGACAAGGGCAGTTCTTC
TRBJ1-3,.,TRBV9,.,CASSGLSSGNTIYF,TGTGCCAGCAGCGGGCTGAGCTCTGGAAACACCATATATTTT
TRBJ1-1,.,TRBV29-1,.,CSVVGGRENTEAFF,TGCAGCGTTGTGGGGGGACGGGAGAACACTGAAGCTTTCTTT
TRBJ1-6,few,TRBV9,TRBD1,CASSGTGAPLHF,TGTGCCAGCAGCGGCACAGGGGCACCCCTCCACTTT
TRBJ2-3,.,TRBV6-5,.,CASSYVWGGVTDTQYF,TGTGCCAGCAGTTACGTCTGGGGGGGCGTCACAGATACGCAGTATTTT
TRBJ1-3,.,TRBV5-1,.,CASSFGATVSGNTIYF,TGCGCCAGCAGCTTCGGGGCAACCGTCTCTGGAAACACCATATATTTT
TRBJ2-1,.,TRBV24-1,TRBD2,CATSETSGGINEQFF,TGTGCCACCAGTGAAACTAGCGGGGGTATAAATGAGCAGTTCTTC
TRBJ1-4,.,TRBV7-9,.,CASSSDSFNEKLFF,TGTGCCAGCAGCTCCGACAGCTTCAATGAAAAACTGTTTTTT
TRBJ2-1,.,TRBV6-5,.,CASSYKGTFSDNEQFF,TGTGCCAGCAGTTACAAGGGGACCTTCTCCGACAATGAGCAGTTCTTC
TRBJ2-1,.,TRBV4-3,.,CASSRYLQYNEQFF,TGCGCCAGCAGCCGGTACCTACAGTACAATGAGCAGTTCTTC
TRBJ2-6,once,TRBV7-2,.,CASSLSGLSGANVLTF,TGTGCCAGCAGCTTATCGGGGCTCTCTGGGGCCAACGTCCTGACTTTC
TRBJ1-5,once,TRBV18,.,CASSPPSSSNQPQHF,TGTGCCAGCTCACCACCGAGCAGTTCCAATCAGCCCCAGCATTTT